Sequencing of this TCR beta chain was carried out in a study of metastatic and nonmetastatic thyroid tumors. Germline loops: CDR1 LGHDT, CDR2 YNNKEL (reference sequence). The V segment lost 4 bases and the J segment 7 bases; nucleotides outside the gene matches: 13. The CDR3 is 16 residues long. Prior to thyroid surgery, none of the patients had received any treatment. TCRdb re-called clones from the PCR reads using MiXCR. In the table there are tens of thousands of clones, roughly 12% of which are singletons. This clone was seen more than once but under ten times. V is TRBV3-1 and J is TRBJ2-7, with 10 bases fitting TRBD2. What was sequenced was blood. The clonotype was recovered from a male donor with papillary thyroid cancer or a benign thyroid nodule (not recorded which). Some clones in this sample may be carry-over from other donors' samples. In nucleotides, the CDR3 is TGTGCCAGCAGCCGCTCCTCCCTAGCGGGAGCTGATGAGCAGTACTTC. Its protein is CASSRSSLAGADEQYF.